The 20 T cell receptor beta chains below come from one sample, sequenced in a study of blood T cell repertoires in COVID-19. Generated by immunoSEQ multiplex PCR, the TCRdb table keeps only in-frame clones and is missing some. The repertoire includes hundreds of thousands of clones, around 86% of them detected once, and roughly 1.9% sits in the top ten. The source material was peripheral blood. These TCRs come from a woman under 40 who had recovered from COVID-19.

The chain recombines TRBV5-5 with TRBJ2-3, with 11 positions matching TRBD2. CDR1 is SGHKS, CDR2 YYEKEE, per germline (reference sequence). J lost 4 bases, V lost 3 bases, and 7 bases had no gene match. The CDR3 length is 16 residues. CDR3 nucleotides: TGTGCCAGCAGCTCTGTAGCGGGGGGGCGGTCAGATACGCAGTATTTT. Translating it yields CASSSVAGGRSDTQYF.

The chain couples TRBV7-2 to TRBJ2-1; 9 bases are a match to TRBD2. The length of the CDR3 is 15 residues. Trimming took 5 bases from V and 10 from J; bases not matched to a gene: 12. The V gene's germline CDR1 is SGHTA and CDR2 FQGNSA. The CDR3 is CASSLGASGATEQFF. The CDR3 coding sequence is TGTGCCAGCAGCCTAGGGGCTAGCGGGGCCACGGAGCAGTTCTTC.

This chain links TRBV19 with TRBJ1-1; 8 nucleotides align to TRBD1. Germline trimming cut 5 bases from V and 1 base from J; bases unmatched to any gene: 6. This CDR3 is built from 15 residues. Germline CDR1 LNHDA, CDR2 SQIVND (reference sequence). The CDR3 nucleotides read TGTGCCAGTAGTCAATGGACAGGGTCGAACACTGAAGCTTTCTTT. Protein product: CASSQWTGSNTEAFF. Based on the CDR3 plus reference TRBV19 and TRBJ1-1, the full variable domain is DGGITQSPKYLFRKEGQNVTLSCEQNLNHDAMYWYRQDPGQGLRLIYYSQIVNDFQKGDIAEGYSVSREKKESFPLTVTSAQKNPTAFYLCASSQWTGSNTEAFFGQGTRLTVV.

The V call is TRBV7-8, the J call TRBJ1-2, with D perhaps TRBD1 (6 bases). From germline, CDR1 is SGHVS and CDR2 FQNEAQ. CDR3 size: 15 residues. V was clipped by 0 bases and J by 2 bases, with 10 bases between them. As DNA, the CDR3 is TGTGCCAGCAGCTTAGCGCAGGGGCAGAACTATGGCTACACCTTC. Protein product: CASSLAQGQNYGYTF.

In this sample, this clone turned up many times. J is TRBJ2-5 and V is TRBV19, with unresolved D. The V end lost 8 bases, the J end lost 5 bases, and 12 bases lay between the germline ends. CDR3 length: 12 residues. Germline values: CDR1 LNHDA, CDR2 SQIVND (reference sequence). CDR3 sequence: CASGTMRETQYF. CDR3 coding DNA: TGTGCCAGTGGAACGATGAGGGAGACCCAGTACTTC.

The chain employs TRBV18 and TRBJ1-1; TRBD1 is a possible D gene (6 bases). This CDR3 contains 14 residues. The germline V and J ends were trimmed by 4 bases and 0 bases, with 9 bases remaining between them. Germline CDR1 is KGHSH and CDR2 is LQKENI. The DNA for the CDR3 is TGTGCCAGCTCACGGGACACTTTGAACACTGAAGCTTTCTTT. Amino acid sequence: CASSRDTLNTEAFF. The variable domain in full, with the rest retrieved from reference TRBV18 and TRBJ1-1, is NAGVMQNPRHLVRRRGQEARLRCSPMKGHSHVYWYRQLPEEGLKFMVYLQKENIIDESGMPKERFSAEFPKEGPSILRIQQVVRGDSAAYFCASSRDTLNTEAFFGQGTRLTVV.

The V gene is TRBV29-1, the J gene TRBJ2-7; TRBD2 matches 10 bases. This CDR3 is 16 amino acids long. Per germline, CDR1 SQVTM and CDR2 ANQGSEA. V was pared by 4 bases and J by 1 base, with 10 bases of the junction left unmatched. CDR3 nucleotide sequence: TGCAGCGTTGCCCTCCCTCTAGCGGGAGAGTCCTACGAGCAGTACTTC. Protein: CSVALPLAGESYEQYF.

This clone was detected once. This chain links TRBV13 with TRBJ1-2, with D possibly matching TRBD1 (6 bases). With 5 bases removed from V and 4 bases from J, the gap between germline ends came to 11 bases. The CDR3 runs to 13 residues. Germline V gives CDR1 PRHDT, CDR2 FYEKMQ (reference sequence). CDR3 coding DNA: TGTGCCAGCAGCCCACAGGGAATCTATGGCTACACCTTC. As protein: CASSPQGIYGYTF.

This clone showed up just a few times. The chain employs TRBV27 and TRBJ2-1, with D tentatively TRBD2 (6 bases). The CDR3 is made up of 17 amino acids. V shed 0 bases and J shed 5 bases, with 17 bases lying between them. The germline V gene encodes CDR1 MNHEY and CDR2 SMNVEV (reference sequence). CDR3 DNA sequence: TGTGCCAGCAGTTTATCCCCCCCGGGACTGCCCAACAATGAGCAGTTCTTC. Its translation: CASSLSPPGLPNNEQFF.

J is TRBJ2-4 and V is TRBV6-2 or TRBV6-3; D is possibly TRBD2 (6 bases). The V end was cut by 5 bases, the J end by 0 bases, with 14 bases between. Germline CDR1 reads MNHEY; CDR2 reads SVGEGT. The CDR3 length is 16 residues. In nucleotides, the CDR3 is TGTGCCAGCAGTCCCATAGGAGGGCCAGCCAAAAACATTCAGTACTTC. Amino acids: CASSPIGGPAKNIQYF.

The V call is TRBV7-2, the J call TRBJ2-7, with D perhaps matching TRBD2 (5 bases). Germline V lookup: CDR1 SGHTA, CDR2 FQGNSA. This CDR3 is 14 amino acids long. Trimming took 5 bases from V and 3 from J, leaving 14 bases between them. CDR3 amino acids: CASSPHQRSYEQYF. The CDR3 DNA reads TGTGCCAGCAGCCCGCACCAGCGGAGCTACGAGCAGTACTTC.

J is TRBJ2-5 and V is TRBV5-6, with D possibly being TRBD1 (6 bases). The germline CDR1 and CDR2 sequences are SGHDT and YYEEEE. The V end was cut by 2 bases, the J end by 4 bases, with 12 bases between. The CDR3 sequence is 14 residues long. For the CDR3, the DNA is TGTGCCAGCAGCTTATGGGGGCCTGGAGAGACCCAGTACTTC. Translation gives CASSLWGPGETQYF.

This chain uses TRBV6-6 with TRBJ2-2; 10 bases align to TRBD2. CDR1 and CDR2 (germline): MNHNY, SVGAGI (reference sequence). The CDR3 consists of 15 residues. V lost 5 bases and J lost 8; bases outside the gene matches: 8. The CDR3 bases are TGTGCCAGCAGTGCTAGCGGGAGAGGGTTGGGGGAGCTGTTTTTT. Translated, it gives CASSASGRGLGELFF.

V and J are TRBV5-4 and TRBJ2-5, with 7 bases lining up with TRBD1. This CDR3 comprises 17 residues. J gave up 2 bases and V 1 base, and 11 bases lay outside the gene matches. Per germline, CDR1 SGHNT and CDR2 YYREEE (reference sequence). Written as DNA, the CDR3 is TGTGCCAGCAGCTTGACAGGGGCCGCCCCCCAACAAGAGACCCAGTACTTC. This gives the protein CASSLTGAAPQQETQYF.

This chain joins TRBV4-2 and TRBJ1-5; D is unresolved. This CDR3 has 15 amino acids. V lost 3 bases and J lost 0, with 9 bases in between. Germline V lookup: CDR1 LGHNA, CDR2 YNFKEQ. CDR3 sequence reads: CASSQFLDSNQPQHF. The CDR3 nucleotides read TGTGCCAGCAGCCAGTTTTTAGATAGCAATCAGCCCCAGCATTTT.

The V call is TRBV5-1, the J call TRBJ2-7, with D perhaps TRBD2 (5 bases). The CDR3 is made up of 13 amino acids. Germline lookup yields CDR1 SGHRS and CDR2 YFSETQ. The V end was cut by 1 base, the J end by 6 bases, with 11 bases between. This CDR3 is CASSLSSGIEQYF. DNA for the CDR3: TGCGCCAGCAGCTTGAGTTCGGGGATCGAGCAGTACTTC.

The J gene is TRBJ2-3, the V gene TRBV7-9; TRBD2 matches at 10 bases. In germline, CDR1 is SEHNR, CDR2 FQNEAQ (reference sequence). V was pared by 5 bases and J by 2 bases, with 10 bases of the junction left unmatched. This CDR3 comprises 17 residues. The DNA of the CDR3 is TGTGCCAGCAGCCGCGCGGTAGCGGGGGGATTCACAGATACGCAGTATTTT. Protein sequence: CASSRAVAGGFTDTQYF.

The rearrangement uses TRBV27 and TRBJ1-2; D perhaps matches TRBD1 (6 bases). CDR3 size: 12 residues. The V gene's germline CDR1 is MNHEY and CDR2 SMNVEV (reference sequence). Trimming left V 2 bases short and J 9 bases short, with 10 bases between. The CDR3, as DNA: TGTGCCAGCAGTTTAGGCGGGGGCCGCTACACCTTC. Amino acid sequence: CASSLGGGRYTF.

This clone was seen a single time. The V gene is TRBV5-5, the J gene TRBJ2-5, with D perhaps TRBD2 (6 bases). V lost 5 bases and J lost 5, with 16 bases in between. Germline CDR1 is SGHKS and CDR2 is YYEKEE (reference sequence). There are 14 residues in the CDR3. CDR3 in amino acids: CASSRTTIRETQYF. The CDR3 DNA reads as TGTGCCAGCAGTCGGACTACCATAAGGGAGACCCAGTACTTC.

The V call is TRBV21-1, the J call TRBJ2-5; TRBD1 was called by the table and not checked on the DNA. TRBV21-1 is a recognized pseudogene. The CDR3 is made up of 16 amino acids. The CDR3 region is CASRAPGQRRQETQYF. The CDR3 bases are TGTGCCAGCAGGGCCCCGGGACAGAGAAGACAAGAGACCCAGTACTTC.